This TCR beta chain is drawn from a study of early T cells in non-severe SARS-CoV-2 infection. TCRdb redid the calling of the 5' RACE reads with MiXCR, one entry per CDR3 protein. The table records approximately 80,000 distinct CDR3 sequences, 10% to 15% of them present only once. Sequenced: whole blood. The source of this sequence is an adult who was a healthcare worker with PCR-confirmed SARS-CoV-2 infection or an uninfected control (not recorded which).

DNA for the CDR3: TGCAGCGTTGAAGGTTTATGGGGGCGAGCGAGCACTGAAGCTTTCTTT. This translates into CSVEGLWGRASTEAFF. V gene TRBV29-1 combines with J gene TRBJ1-1; perhaps TRBD1 as D (6 bases). The CDR3 has 16 amino acids. The V end lost 1 base, the J end lost 4 bases, and 19 bases lay between the germline ends. Germline-derived CDR1 and CDR2 are SQVTM and ANQGSEA.